What follows are 3 T cell receptor beta chains derived from one specimen sequenced in a study of shared clonotypes between healthy human individuals. TCRdb keeps only in-frame clones here, not all; method: immunoSEQ multiplex PCR. Found here are some 2.1 million clones, over 85% of them singletons; the top ten hold around 1.7%. Terminally differentiated effector memory CD45RA+ cells were excluded by CCR7 positive selection of CD45RO-negative cells. Sequenced: naive CD8+ T cells from PBMCs. All receptors derive from a man younger than 35 in good health. Some clones in this sample may be carry-over from other donors' samples.

The rearrangement uses TRBV27 and TRBJ2-5; D is possibly TRBD1 or TRBD2 (6 bases each). The CDR3 length is 16 residues. Trimming pared 5 bases from V and 1 base from J, leaving 17 bases between. Germline CDR1 reads MNHEY; CDR2 reads SMNVEV (reference sequence). Written as DNA, the CDR3 is TGTGCCAGCAGTGCGGGACAAACACTCATCCAAGAGACCCAGTACTTC. Translation gives CASSAGQTLIQETQYF.

The chain carries TRBV15 and TRBJ1-4; 7 bases line up with TRBD1. The CDR3 loop spans 16 amino acids. V was clipped by 1 base and J by 8 bases; unmatched bases: 10. Germline V gene data show CDR1 as LNHNV and CDR2 as YYDKDF (reference sequence). The CDR3 DNA reads as TGTGCCACCAGCAGAGGCAGGGACAGTAGACCCGAAAAACTGTTTTTT. As protein: CATSRGRDSRPEKLFF.

This sequence joins TRBV2 and TRBJ2-2, with 10 bases fitting TRBD1. J gave up 10 bases and V 1 base, and 12 bases lay outside the gene matches. Germline V lookup: CDR1 SNHLY, CDR2 FYNNEI. The CDR3 is 17 amino acids. The chain's CDR3 is CASSEVDRGRVVEELFF. The CDR3, as DNA: TGTGCCAGCAGTGAAGTCGACAGGGGGCGCGTGGTCGAGGAGCTGTTTTTT.